This TCR beta chain was sequenced during a study of blood T cell repertoires in COVID-19. Original methodology: Reference gene primer amplification gave nucleated cell count estimates. Sequenced by immunoSEQ multiplex PCR; TCRdb stores in-frame clones only, minus some. V and J calls and clone size come straight from that table; D and trimming were deduced from the DNA. The sample has roughly 200,000 clones, 75% to 90% seen once. The material sequenced was PBMCs or T cells enriched from blood (not recorded which). The receptor was isolated from a man aged 35-49 years who had recovered from COVID-19.

CDR3 loop: CASSLRVRDIQYF. DNA of the CDR3: TGTGCCAGCAGTTTACGGGTTCGGGACATTCAGTACTTC. The genes are TRBV12-3 or TRBV12-4 and TRBJ2-4; D not resolved. V lost 2 bases, J lost 8 bases, and 10 bases lay in between. The CDR3 has 13 residues.